A selection of T cell receptor beta chains follows, all from one sample in a study of STAT5B mutations in CD4+ large granular lymphocyte leukemia. Measured with immunoSEQ multiplex PCR; TCRdb has only the in-frame clones, and not every one. The table shows about 34,000 clones, with over 65% occurring only once. The material sequenced was CD4+ T cells from blood buffy coats. The source is a human donor in good health. Both conserved end residues are part of each CDR3.

j_gene | v_gene | CDR3aa
TRBJ2-2 | TRBV5-1 | CASMLGLASTGELFF
TRBJ2-1 | TRBV7-2 | CASSLGGGVAGIEQFF
TRBJ2-7 | TRBV6-1 | CASSEQGGPYEQYF
TRBJ2-6 | TRBV13 | CASSLWGDHSGANVLTF
TRBJ2-2 | TRBV5-1 | CASSLTAAGGLGELFF
TRBJ1-2 | TRBV12-5 | CASGYANLHGYTF
TRBJ2-2 | TRBV11-3 | CASSLDLSRGGPGELFF
TRBJ2-3 | TRBV11-3 | CASSFPGGLVSDTQYF
TRBJ1-4 | TRBV16 | CASSQFGANEKLFF
TRBJ2-3 | TRBV27 | CASSLGVSSGPTDTQYF
TRBJ2-6 | TRBV29-1 | CSVAPSGANVLTF
TRBJ2-1 | TRBV12-5 | CASGPGTSGSNEQFF
TRBJ1-1 | TRBV18 | CASSLTGGNTEAFF
TRBJ1-1 | TRBV7-2 | CASSSDRGNTEAFF
TRBJ1-5 | TRBV5-8 | CASSSRPYQPQHF
TRBJ2-3 | TRBV5-4 | CASSLGGNRPDTQYF
TRBJ1-2 | TRBV18 | CASSRDPSYGYTF
TRBJ2-3 | TRBV10-2 | CASSPFGAELLRVGVWVDTQYF
TRBJ2-7 | TRBV25-1 | CASRPQGAYEQYF
TRBJ1-5 | TRBV18 | CASSPTDLRDQPQHF
TRBJ2-3 | TRBV5-5 | CASSSDSLTQYF
TRBJ2-7 | TRBV16 | CASRPGRGDSTYEQYF
TRBJ2-1 | TRBV10-3 | CAISDAGPHNEQFF
TRBJ2-1 | TRBV5-1 | CASTSSYAAGRLSYNEQFF
TRBJ2-7 | TRBV27 | CASSRRGGGYEQYF
TRBJ1-5 | TRBV6-6 | CASSPGRGNQPQHF
TRBJ2-6 | TRBV10-3 | CAIRKGEDSGANVLTF
TRBJ1-2 | TRBV29-1 | CSVGAGAYGYTF
TRBJ2-7 | TRBV7-9 | CASSLANEQYF
TRBJ2-3 | TRBV27 | CASTHGGGADTQYF
TRBJ2-2 | TRBV2 | CASSDNSRNTGELFF
TRBJ2-2 | TRBV5-8 | CASSLEGQPTGELFF
TRBJ1-1 | TRBV7-2 | CASSPYPNFRSRTEAFF
TRBJ1-5 | TRBV6-1 | CASSEAPGRGNQPQHF
TRBJ1-1 | TRBV6-6 | CASSYSGTVNTEAFF
TRBJ1-1 | TRBV19 | CASSSGRLNTEAFF
TRBJ2-7 | TRBV7-9 | CASSQYRDRSPWEQYF
TRBJ1-5 | TRBV6-1 | CASSDRILNQPQHF
TRBJ2-5 | TRBV4-3 | CASSQGRLANAETQYF
TRBJ2-5 | TRBV25-1 | CASSEAGREMETQYF
TRBJ2-1 | TRBV10-3 | CAISYRGEEQFF
TRBJ1-1 | TRBV7-9 | CASSHRVGGTEAFF
TRBJ2-3 | TRBV5-1 | CASSLVTSFADTQYF
TRBJ2-1 | TRBV2 | CASSETSAPRDEQFF
TRBJ1-2 | TRBV2 | CASSERGPGYTF
TRBJ2-1 | TRBV7-9 | CASSSTLSGGAGEQFF
TRBJ1-4 | TRBV19 | CASSRGRPNEKLFF
TRBJ2-1 | TRBV5-1 | CASSLEGTSGGYNEQFF
TRBJ2-1 | TRBV5-6 | CASSLYRTSGIYEQFF